The 9 T cell receptor beta chains below were found in one sample sequenced in a study of technical replicates of blood from a few donors. This table comes from immunoSEQ multiplex PCR, and its TCRdb copy is limited to in-frame clones, with some not included. The table lists roughly 76,000 clones, more than 90% of them singletons. The sequenced sample consisted of T cells isolated from PBMCs. Every receptor here comes from a human donor in good health. Some clones in this sample may be carry-over from other donors' samples.

The chain is built from TRBV7-8 and TRBJ2-5, with 10 bases aligning to TRBD2. The CDR3 loop spans 15 amino acids. Germline V gene data show CDR1 as SGHVS and CDR2 as FQNEAQ. J lost 5 bases, V lost 5 bases, and 8 bases had no gene match. The chain's CDR3 is CASSPGTSVRETQYF. The CDR3 DNA follows: TGTGCCAGCAGCCCCGGGACTAGCGTACGCGAGACCCAGTACTTC.

The chain recombines TRBV7-9 with TRBJ1-2; tentatively, D is TRBD1 (5 bases). The ends were cut back, 6 bases at V and 8 bases at J, with 19 bases in the middle. CDR3 length: 14 amino acids. Germline CDR1 is SEHNR and CDR2 is FQNEAQ (reference sequence). CDR3: CASSYDGGINGYTF. The CDR3, as DNA: TGTGCCAGCAGTTACGATGGGGGGATTAACGGCTACACCTTC. The variable domain in full, with the rest retrieved from reference TRBV7-9 and TRBJ1-2, is DTGVSQNPRHKITKRGQNVTFRCDPISEHNRLYWYRQTLGQGPEFLTYFQNEAQLEKSRLLSDRFSAERPKGSFSTLEIQRTEQGDSAMYLCASSYDGGINGYTFGSGTRLTVV.

The chain combines TRBV30 with TRBJ2-3; 13 bases align to TRBD2. The CDR3 extends over 15 amino acids. The J segment lost 3 bases and the V segment lost 4 bases, leaving 4 bases of the junction unmatched. Germline CDR1 is GTSNPN and CDR2 is SVGIG (reference sequence). The CDR3 loop is CAWTRLAGGTDTQYF. Here the CDR3 DNA reads TGTGCCTGGACTAGACTAGCGGGAGGAACAGATACGCAGTATTTT.

The CDR3 region has the DNA TGCAGCGTTGATTGGGCACAGAGCCCTCAAGAGACCCAGTACTTC. This translates into CSVDWAQSPQETQYF. The chain links TRBV29-1 to TRBJ2-5; D call uncertain. The germline gives CDR1 SQVTM, CDR2 ANQGSEA. The CDR3 spans 15 residues. The V and J ends lost 3 bases and 2 bases respectively, with 16 bases between them.

This chain links TRBV4-3 with TRBJ2-1, with 11 bases matching TRBD2. Germline lookup yields CDR1 LGHNA and CDR2 YSLEER. The CDR3 spans 20 residues. J was trimmed by 2 bases and V by 5 bases; bases with no gene match: 17. CDR3 protein: CASSRTLLAGVRFPYNEQFF. The CDR3 coding sequence is TGCGCCAGCAGCAGGACACTACTAGCGGGAGTCAGGTTCCCCTACAATGAGCAGTTCTTC.

The chain combines TRBV21-1 with TRBJ2-7; the table names TRBD1, a call not compared with the DNA. TRBV21-1 is flagged as a pseudogene. The CDR3 has 16 amino acids. Here the CDR3 reads CASSKVTQGSSYEQYF. The CDR3 DNA sequence: TGTGCCAGCAGCAAAGTCACTCAGGGGAGCTCCTACGAGCAGTACTTC.

The J gene is TRBJ2-1, the V gene TRBV6-5, with 9 positions matching TRBD2. The V gene's germline CDR1 is MNHEY and CDR2 SVGAGI. CDR3 length equals 13 residues. Trimming cost V 8 bases and J 4 bases; bases outside gene matches: 3. The CDR3 loop reads CASGLAGYNEQFF. CDR3 nucleotides: TGTGCCAGCGGCCTAGCGGGATACAATGAGCAGTTCTTC.

The chain uses TRBV30 and TRBJ1-2; D may be TRBD1 (6 bases). The length of the CDR3 is 12 residues. Between the trimmed V and J ends, which lost 3 bases and 5 bases, there was a span of 10 bases. The germline V gene has CDR1 GTSNPN and CDR2 SVGIG (reference sequence). The CDR3 sequence is CAWRGQGYGYTF. The CDR3 nucleotides are TGTGCCTGGAGAGGGCAGGGGTATGGCTACACCTTC.

The genes are TRBV7-9 and TRBJ2-5, with D possibly matching TRBD2 (6 bases). The V and J ends lost 1 base and 4 bases respectively, with 16 bases between them. Germline V CDR1 and CDR2: SEHNR, FQNEAQ (reference sequence). The CDR3 is made up of 16 amino acids. The CDR3 loop reads CASSLVGTSQGETQYF. CDR3 DNA: TGTGCCAGCAGCTTAGTAGGGACTTCTCAGGGAGAGACCCAGTACTTC.